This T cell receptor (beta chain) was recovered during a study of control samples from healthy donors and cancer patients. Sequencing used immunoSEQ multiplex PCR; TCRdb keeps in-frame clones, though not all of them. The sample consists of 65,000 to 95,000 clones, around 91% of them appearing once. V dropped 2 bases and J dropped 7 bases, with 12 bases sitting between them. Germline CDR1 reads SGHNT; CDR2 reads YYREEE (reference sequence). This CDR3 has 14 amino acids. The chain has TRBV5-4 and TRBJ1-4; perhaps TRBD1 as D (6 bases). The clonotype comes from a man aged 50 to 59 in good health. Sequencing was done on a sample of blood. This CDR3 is CASSFGGGSEKLFF. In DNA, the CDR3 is TGTGCCAGCAGCTTCGGGGGCGGTAGTGAAAAACTGTTTTTT. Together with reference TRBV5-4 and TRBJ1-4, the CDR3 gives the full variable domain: ETGVTQSPTHLIKTRGQQVTLRCSSQSGHNTVSWYQQALGQGPQFIFQYYREEENGRGNFPPRFSGLQFPNYSSELNVNALELDDSALYLCASSFGGGSEKLFFGSGTQLSVL.